The 20 T cell receptor beta chains below were found in one sample sequenced in a study of blood T cell repertoires in COVID-19. Only in-frame clones appear in the TCRdb table, and some are missing; sequencing was by immunoSEQ multiplex PCR. The sample lists over 200,000 clones, just over 85% occurring once. Sequences were obtained from peripheral blood. The receptors were gathered from a man aged 50 or older with COVID-19, enrolled during active disease.

This clone was found once. The chain carries TRBV6-1 and TRBJ2-7; 11 bases are shared with TRBD2. The CDR3 spans 15 residues. V shed 2 bases and J 4 bases; nucleotides not matched to a gene: 4. Germline values: CDR1 MNHNS, CDR2 SASEGT. The CDR3 region is CASSELAGGPYEQYF. The CDR3 DNA is TGTGCCAGCAGTGAACTAGCGGGAGGCCCATACGAGCAGTACTTC.

This chain joins TRBV19 and TRBJ2-6; TRBD1 is a possible D gene (6 bases). V lost 10 bases to trimming and J lost 2 bases, with 15 bases between them. Germline V gene data show CDR1 as LNHDA and CDR2 as SQIVND (reference sequence). The CDR3 extends over 15 amino acids. The DNA of the CDR3 is TGTGCCACCCAAACAGGGCGGGCTGGGGCCAACGTCCTGACTTTC. This codes for CATQTGRAGANVLTF.

CDR3 protein: CASSPRLAGEETQYF. The DNA of the CDR3 is TGTGCCAGCTCACCACGCCTAGCGGGGGAAGAGACCCAGTACTTC. The chain carries TRBV18 and TRBJ2-5; TRBD2 matches 10 bases. Germline CDR1 and CDR2: KGHSH and LQKENI. With 1 base clipped from V and 3 bases from J, the junction kept 2 bases outside the gene matches. The CDR3 spans 15 residues.

V is TRBV6-2 or TRBV6-3 and J is TRBJ2-1, with TRBD1 matching 8 bases. This CDR3 spans 17 amino acids. Germline trimming cut 0 bases from V and 3 bases from J; bases unmatched to any gene: 7. CDR1 and CDR2 (germline): MNHEY, SVGEGT. The CDR3 DNA follows: TGTGCCAGCAGTTACTCGACCGGGACAGGTCACTACAATGAGCAGTTCTTC. Amino acids: CASSYSTGTGHYNEQFF.

The chain joins TRBV7-9 to TRBJ2-5; TRBD2 aligns across 7 bases. This CDR3 is 15 amino acids long. After removal of 2 bases from V and 2 bases from J, the junction contained 5 bases not matched to a gene. Germline CDR1 and CDR2: SEHNR and FQNEAQ (reference sequence). CDR3 DNA sequence: TGTGCCAGCAGCTTAATTGTGCGGGGGCAAGAGACCCAGTACTTC. Protein sequence: CASSLIVRGQETQYF. Full variable domain (missing parts from reference TRBV7-9 and TRBJ2-5): DTGVSQNPRHKITKRGQNVTFRCDPISEHNRLYWYRQTLGQGPEFLTYFQNEAQLEKSRLLSDRFSAERPKGSFSTLEIQRTEQGDSAMYLCASSLIVRGQETQYFGPGTRLLVL.

The J gene is TRBJ1-1, the V gene TRBV19; perhaps TRBD1 as D (6 bases). V gave up 5 bases and J gave up 1 base, with 17 bases separating them. This CDR3 region has 16 residues. CDR1 and CDR2 from the germline V gene are LNHDA and SQIVND (reference sequence). CDR3 sequence: CASSGGGRGWNTEAFF. CDR3 bases: TGTGCCAGTAGTGGCGGGGGCAGGGGATGGAACACTGAAGCTTTCTTT.

J is TRBJ2-7 and V is TRBV19; 9 positions agree with TRBD1. In germline, CDR1 is LNHDA, CDR2 SQIVND (reference sequence). With 4 bases clipped from V and 3 bases from J, the junction kept 10 bases outside the gene matches. The CDR3 runs 16 residues. The CDR3 reads CASSKFRDRVNYEQYF. In DNA form, the CDR3 reads TGTGCCAGTAGTAAATTCAGGGACAGGGTGAACTACGAGCAGTACTTC.

The CDR3 sequence: CASSYSDSSQPQHF. In DNA form, the CDR3 reads TGTGCCAGCAGTTACTCGGACAGTAGCCAGCCCCAGCATTTT. J is TRBJ1-5 and V is TRBV6-6; a possible D gene is TRBD1 (6 bases). Germline V CDR1 and CDR2: MNHNY, SVGAGI (reference sequence). The CDR3 length is 14 residues. Between the trimmed V and J ends, which lost 0 bases and 7 bases, there was a span of 10 bases.

The chain couples TRBV19 to TRBJ2-2, with D maybe TRBD1 (6 bases). Germline values: CDR1 LNHDA, CDR2 SQIVND (reference sequence). There are 14 residues in the CDR3. Trimming left V 4 bases short and J 7 bases short, with 13 bases between. The CDR3 region has the DNA TGTGCCAGTAGTACGACGCTCAGGGGCGGGGAGCTGTTTTTT. This codes for CASSTTLRGGELFF. Variable domain in full (rest from reference TRBV19 and TRBJ2-2): DGGITQSPKYLFRKEGQNVTLSCEQNLNHDAMYWYRQDPGQGLRLIYYSQIVNDFQKGDIAEGYSVSREKKESFPLTVTSAQKNPTAFYLCASSTTLRGGELFFGEGSRLTVL.

This clone was picked up many times. The chain carries TRBV9 and TRBJ1-6; TRBD1 matches at 9 bases. CDR1 is SGDLS, CDR2 YYNGEE, per germline. The CDR3 has 14 residues. Losses at the gene ends were 3 bases for V and 9 bases for J; bases not matched to a gene: 4. This chain's CDR3 is CASSDGQGPSPLHF. CDR3 bases: TGTGCCAGCAGCGACGGACAGGGGCCTTCACCCCTCCACTTT.

This clone appeared a single time. V and J are TRBV7-8 and TRBJ1-5; tentatively, D is TRBD1 (6 bases). The CDR3 is 15 residues long. CDR1 is SGHVS, CDR2 FQNEAQ, per germline. Trimming took 5 bases from V and 4 from J, leaving 15 bases between them. This CDR3 reads CASSPGPGANQPQHF. The CDR3 bases are TGTGCCAGCAGCCCCGGCCCAGGGGCGAATCAGCCCCAGCATTTT. The entire variable domain, with the rest obtained from reference TRBV7-8 and TRBJ1-5, is as follows: GAGVSQSPRYKVAKRGQDVALRCDPISGHVSLFWYQQALGQGPEFLTYFQNEAQLDKSGLPSDRFFAERPEGSVSTLKIQRTQQEDSAVYLCASSPGPGANQPQHFGDGTRLSIL.

This clone has just a few counts. This sample includes further DNA sequences coding for the same CDR3. The chain has TRBV19 and TRBJ1-5, with D unclear. The germline gives CDR1 LNHDA, CDR2 SQIVND (reference sequence). With 4 bases removed from V and 4 bases from J, the gap between germline ends came to 11 bases. This CDR3 is 14 amino acids long. The CDR3 here is CASSRGSSNQPQHF. The CDR3 DNA is TGTGCCAGTAGTAGAGGCAGCTCGAATCAGCCCCAGCATTTT. The full variable domain, its missing parts supplied by reference TRBV19 and TRBJ1-5, is DGGITQSPKYLFRKEGQNVTLSCEQNLNHDAMYWYRQDPGQGLRLIYYSQIVNDFQKGDIAEGYSVSREKKESFPLTVTSAQKNPTAFYLCASSRGSSNQPQHFGDGTRLSIL.

The chain has TRBV5-1 and TRBJ2-2, with 8 bases lining up with TRBD1. V shed 4 bases, J shed 4 bases, and the junction held 6 bases outside the gene matches. The germline CDR1 and CDR2 sequences are SGHRS and YFSETQ. There are 15 residues in the CDR3. CDR3 protein: CASSMDRAPTGELFF. DNA of the CDR3: TGCGCCAGCAGCATGGACAGGGCCCCCACCGGGGAGCTGTTTTTT. Full variable domain (rest looked up from reference TRBV5-1 and TRBJ2-2): KAGVTQTPRYLIKTRGQQVTLSCSPISGHRSVSWYQQTPGQGLQFLFEYFSETQRNKGNFPGRFSGRQFSNSRSEMNVSTLELGDSALYLCASSMDRAPTGELFFGEGSRLTVL.

The CDR3 loop reads CASSYLGAQFF. In nucleotides, the CDR3 is TGTGCCAGCAGTTACCTTGGAGCGCAGTTCTTC. V usage is TRBV6-2 or TRBV6-3 and J usage is TRBJ2-1; D not certain. Germline CDR1 MNHEY, CDR2 SVGEGT. The V and J ends lost 2 bases and 12 bases respectively, with 8 bases between them. The CDR3 totals 11 residues.

The rearrangement links TRBV6-4 to TRBJ1-1; TRBD1 matches at 11 bases. CDR1 and CDR2 from the germline V gene are MRHNA and SNTAGT. The CDR3 sequence is 13 residues long. The V gene end was trimmed by 4 bases and the J gene end by 5 bases; junction bases not matched to a gene: 0. The CDR3 loop is CASSGDRGTEAFF. The CDR3 DNA sequence: TGTGCCAGCAGTGGGGACAGGGGGACTGAAGCTTTCTTT.

The J gene is TRBJ2-6, the V gene TRBV4-1; the D is unclear. The CDR3 is 16 residues long. Trimming removed 0 bases from V and 0 bases from J, with 6 bases in between. Germline CDR1 and CDR2: MGHRA and YSYEKL. CDR3 coding DNA: TGCGCCAGCAGCCAAGACATTTCCTCTGGGGCCAACGTCCTGACTTTC. This encodes CASSQDISSGANVLTF.

The chain carries TRBV19 and TRBJ1-6, with D possibly matching TRBD1 (6 bases). The CDR3 runs 14 residues. Germline V gives CDR1 LNHDA, CDR2 SQIVND (reference sequence). V lost 10 bases and J 2 bases, leaving 12 bases between the germline ends. CDR3: CATQQGTYNSPLHF. The DNA of the CDR3 is TGTGCCACTCAACAGGGCACCTATAATTCACCCCTCCACTTT.

This clone has just one count. The genes are TRBV30 and TRBJ2-2; 10 bases are a match to TRBD1. The V gene end was trimmed by 2 bases and the J gene end by 5 bases; junction bases not matched to a gene: 5. Germline values: CDR1 GTSNPN, CDR2 SVGIG (reference sequence). This CDR3 comprises 15 residues. The CDR3 nucleotides are TGTGCCTGGAGTCGACAGGGGGCGCGAACCGGGGAGCTGTTTTTT. Protein product: CAWSRQGARTGELFF.

The V gene is TRBV19, the J gene TRBJ2-1; a possible D gene is TRBD1 (6 bases). The CDR3 spans 15 residues. Germline V lookup: CDR1 LNHDA, CDR2 SQIVND (reference sequence). V lost 6 bases and J 7 bases, leaving 19 bases between the germline ends. The CDR3 nucleotides are TGTGCCAGTAGCACAGGGCGAACTTCCGGAAATGAGCAGTTCTTC. Translated: CASSTGRTSGNEQFF.

The J gene is TRBJ2-7, the V gene TRBV19; 7 bases align to TRBD2. The CDR3 is made up of 16 amino acids. After removal of 1 base from V and 2 bases from J, the junction contained 8 bases not matched to a gene. Germline V CDR1 and CDR2: LNHDA, SQIVND (reference sequence). The chain's CDR3 is CASSIAQGGIAYEQYF. CDR3 DNA sequence: TGTGCCAGTAGTATAGCTCAGGGAGGGATCGCCTACGAGCAGTACTTC.